Below, 9 T cell receptor beta chains from the same sample are listed, as sequenced in a study of cytomegalovirus exposure and HLA in healthy donors. The primer mix had 60 Vbeta and 13 Jbeta primers. TCRdb keeps only in-frame clones here, not all; method: immunoSEQ multiplex PCR. The sample has approximately 150,000 clones; roughly 80% are singletons. The specimen was PBMCs. These receptors all stem from a man under 40 in good health and CMV-seronegative.

The rearrangement uses TRBV6-7 and TRBJ2-3; TRBD1 matches at 8 bases. TRBV6-7 is given ORF status, its function remaining uncertain. Trimming took 0 bases from V and 0 from J; bases not matched to a gene: 20. This CDR3 is built from 22 residues. CDR3 DNA: TGTGCCAGCAGTTACTCGCCCCTTTACGGCCGGGACAGGACCTCAAGCACAGATACGCAGTATTTT. It encodes CASSYSPLYGRDRTSSTDTQYF.

This clone was seen a handful of times. V gene TRBV27 combines with J gene TRBJ1-2; 8 nucleotides agree with TRBD1. CDR3 size: 13 residues. J was trimmed by 4 bases and V by 7 bases; bases with no gene match: 5. Germline lookup yields CDR1 MNHEY and CDR2 SMNVEV (reference sequence). DNA of the CDR3: TGTGCCAGCATGGGACAGGCGATCTATGGCTACACCTTC. Translation: CASMGQAIYGYTF.

This clone has a handful of counts. V and J are TRBV28 and TRBJ2-7; D perhaps matches TRBD1 (5 bases). This CDR3 comprises 13 residues. The germline V gene has CDR1 MDHEN and CDR2 SYDVKM. V lost 6 bases, J lost 3 bases, and 12 bases lay in between. In DNA form, the CDR3 reads TGTGCCAGCAGGCCACCAGGGATCTACGAGCAGTACTTC. Protein product: CASRPPGIYEQYF.

This clone was detected once. J is TRBJ2-1 and V is TRBV11-3; 8 nucleotides agree with TRBD2. V shed 5 bases and J 2 bases; nucleotides not matched to a gene: 11. This CDR3 is built from 17 residues. Germline V gene sequence: CDR1 SGHNT, CDR2 YENEEA. CDR3 bases: TGTGCCAGCAGCCCTAGCGGGTGGGCGGGAGCCTACAATGAGCAGTTCTTC. Protein sequence: CASSPSGWAGAYNEQFF. Drawing the rest from reference TRBV11-3 and TRBJ2-1, the complete variable domain is EAGVVQSPRYKIIEKKQPVAFWCNPISGHNTLYWYLQNLGQGPELLIRYENEEAVDDSQLPKDRFSAERLKGVDSTLKIQPAELGDSAVYLCASSPSGWAGAYNEQFFGPGTRLTVL.

The chain joins TRBV7-3 to TRBJ2-2; 9 bases match TRBD2. Germline V gives CDR1 SGHTA, CDR2 FQGTGA. This CDR3 has 14 residues. V shed 8 bases and J 1 base; nucleotides not matched to a gene: 2. The CDR3 DNA reads as TGTGCCAGCCGGCGGGGGGGGAACACCGGGGAGCTGTTTTTT. Translated, it gives CASRRGGNTGELFF.

DNA for the CDR3: TGTGCCAGCAGCTTTTGGACAGGAACCTCTGGGGCCAACGTCCTGACTTTC. Its translation is CASSFWTGTSGANVLTF. The chain uses TRBV14 and TRBJ2-6; TRBD1 matches 7 bases. Germline lookup yields CDR1 SGHDN and CDR2 FVKESK. The length of the CDR3 is 17 residues. V dropped 5 bases and J dropped 0; count of bases not matched to a gene: 7.

The J gene is TRBJ2-7, the V gene TRBV19, with D perhaps TRBD1 (6 bases). The CDR3 length is 15 residues. CDR1 is LNHDA, CDR2 SQIVND, per germline (reference sequence). Trimming removed 6 bases at V and 7 bases at J, with 22 bases between. The DNA of the CDR3 is TGTGCCAGTAGCGTGGGGAACAGGGCTTTGGGGGAGCAGTACTTC. The encoded protein is CASSVGNRALGEQYF.

CDR3 nucleotides: TGTGCCAGTAGCCAGACTAGCGGCTCCTACGAGCAGTACTTC. It specifies CASSQTSGSYEQYF. The chain joins TRBV19 to TRBJ2-7; 9 bases are shared with TRBD2. The germline gives CDR1 LNHDA, CDR2 SQIVND (reference sequence). With 6 bases clipped from V and 0 bases from J, the junction kept 3 bases outside the gene matches. This CDR3 region has 14 residues.

This chain uses TRBV7-2 with TRBJ2-7; TRBD1 agrees at 8 bases. After removal of 1 base from V and 2 bases from J, the junction contained 7 bases not matched to a gene. Germline V gene sequence: CDR1 SGHTA, CDR2 FQGNSA. This CDR3 is 16 amino acids long. DNA of the CDR3: TGTGCCAGCAGCTTAGACGTCAGACAGGGGCCCTACGAGCAGTACTTC. Its translation: CASSLDVRQGPYEQYF.